The T cell receptor (beta chain) described here comes from a study of identical twins. Findings and limits, study-wide: The models gave estimates that fell short of the out-of-frame TCR alpha sharing seen in monozygotic twins.

Trimming took off 5 bases at V and 5 bases at J, with 14 bases between the two ends. Germline V lookup: CDR1 SGHVS, CDR2 FQNEAQ. CDR3 length equals 14 residues. A universal primer site was incorporated via template switching, and the cDNA contained unique molecular identifiers. TCRdb analysed the 5' RACE reads with MiXCR anew, one entry per CDR3 protein. The repertoire holds around 450,000 distinct CDR3 sequences, approximately 15% seen once, with 0.5% to 0.65% in the top ten. About this clonotype: Its antigen is unknown.

This sample was also put to use in a study of yellow fever vaccine responses in identical twins.

Specimen: CD4+ T cells sorted from blood. This clonotype was obtained from a young woman in good health. The chain couples TRBV7-8 to TRBJ2-3; D remains ambiguous. CDR3: CASSIQTAQDTQYF. CDR3 sequence (DNA): TGTGCCAGCAGCATACAGACCGCACAAGATACGCAGTATTTT.